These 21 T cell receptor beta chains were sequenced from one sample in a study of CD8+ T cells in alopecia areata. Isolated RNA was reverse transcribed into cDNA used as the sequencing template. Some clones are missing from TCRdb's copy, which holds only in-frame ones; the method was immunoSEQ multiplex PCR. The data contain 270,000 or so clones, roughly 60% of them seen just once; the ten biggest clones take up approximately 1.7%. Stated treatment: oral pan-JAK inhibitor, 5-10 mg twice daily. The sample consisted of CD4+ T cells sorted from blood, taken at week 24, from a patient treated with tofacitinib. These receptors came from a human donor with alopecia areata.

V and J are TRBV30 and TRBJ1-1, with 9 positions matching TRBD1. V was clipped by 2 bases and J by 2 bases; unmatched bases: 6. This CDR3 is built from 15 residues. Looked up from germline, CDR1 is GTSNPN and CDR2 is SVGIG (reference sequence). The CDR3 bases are TGTGCCTGGAGTAGGACAGGGGCTGGAAACACTGAAGCTTTCTTT. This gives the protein CAWSRTGAGNTEAFF.

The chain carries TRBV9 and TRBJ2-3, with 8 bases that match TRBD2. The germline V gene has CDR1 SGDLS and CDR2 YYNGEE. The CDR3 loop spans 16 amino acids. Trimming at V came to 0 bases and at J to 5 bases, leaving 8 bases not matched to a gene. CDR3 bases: TGTGCCAGCAGCGTAGGACTAGCGCCTGGGGTAGATACGCAGTATTTT. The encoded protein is CASSVGLAPGVDTQYF. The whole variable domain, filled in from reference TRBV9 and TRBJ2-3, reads DSGVTQTPKHLITATGQRVTLRCSPRSGDLSVYWYQQSLDQGLQFLIQYYNGEERAKGNILERFSAQQFPDLHSELNLSSLELGDSALYFCASSVGLAPGVDTQYFGPGTRLTVL.

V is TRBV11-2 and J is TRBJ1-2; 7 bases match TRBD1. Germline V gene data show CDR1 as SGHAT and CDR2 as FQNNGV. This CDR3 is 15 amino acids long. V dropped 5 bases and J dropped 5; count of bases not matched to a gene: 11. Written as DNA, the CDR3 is TGTGCCAGCAGCCCCACAGGGGCGCGGGTTTATGGCTACACCTTC. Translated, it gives CASSPTGARVYGYTF.

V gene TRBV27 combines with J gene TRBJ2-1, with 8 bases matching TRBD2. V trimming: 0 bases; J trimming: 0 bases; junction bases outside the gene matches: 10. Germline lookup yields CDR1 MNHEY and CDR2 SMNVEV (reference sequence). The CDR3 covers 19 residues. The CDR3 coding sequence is TGTGCCAGCAGTTTATCCCCGCCATTAGCGGGGCGCTCCTACAATGAGCAGTTCTTC. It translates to CASSLSPPLAGRSYNEQFF.

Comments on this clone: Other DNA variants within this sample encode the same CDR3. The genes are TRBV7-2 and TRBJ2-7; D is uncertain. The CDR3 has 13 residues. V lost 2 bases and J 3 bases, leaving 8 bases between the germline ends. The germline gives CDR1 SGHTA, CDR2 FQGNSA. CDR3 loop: CASSLLRGYEQYF. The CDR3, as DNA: TGTGCCAGCAGCTTATTGCGCGGCTACGAGCAGTACTTC. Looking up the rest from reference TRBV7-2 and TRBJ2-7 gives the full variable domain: GAGVSQSPSNKVTEKGKDVELRCDPISGHTALYWYRQSLGQGLEFLIYFQGNSAPDKSGLPSDRFSAERTGGSVSTLTIQRTQQEDSAVYLCASSLLRGYEQYFGPGTRLTVT.

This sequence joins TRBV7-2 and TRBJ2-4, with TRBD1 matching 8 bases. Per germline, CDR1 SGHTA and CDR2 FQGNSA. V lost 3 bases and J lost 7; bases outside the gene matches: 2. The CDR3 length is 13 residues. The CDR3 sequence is CASSLTGENIQYF. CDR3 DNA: TGTGCCAGCAGCTTGACAGGGGAGAACATTCAGTACTTC.

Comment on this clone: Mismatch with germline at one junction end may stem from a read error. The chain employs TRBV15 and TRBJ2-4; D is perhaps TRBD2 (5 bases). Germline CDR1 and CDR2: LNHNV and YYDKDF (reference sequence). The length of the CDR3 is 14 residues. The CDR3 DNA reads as TGTGCCACCAGCAGAGATAGTCAAGACGGGCGCGGGTCCTTC. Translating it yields CATSRDSQDGRGSF.

The CDR3 DNA reads as TGTGCCAGCAGCTTGCCGGGACAGGGATCAGCTTTCTTT. It specifies CASSLPGQGSAFF. The V gene is TRBV5-4, the J gene TRBJ1-1; 9 bases fit TRBD1. Trimming took 1 base from V and 10 from J; bases not matched to a gene: 5. The V gene's germline CDR1 is SGHNT and CDR2 YYREEE (reference sequence). The CDR3 contains 13 residues.

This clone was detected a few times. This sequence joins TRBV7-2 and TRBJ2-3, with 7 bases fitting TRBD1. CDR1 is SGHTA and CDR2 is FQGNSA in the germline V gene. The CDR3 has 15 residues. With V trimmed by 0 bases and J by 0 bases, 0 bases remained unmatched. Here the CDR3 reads CASSLAGQSTDTQYF. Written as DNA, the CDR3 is TGTGCCAGCAGCTTAGCGGGACAGAGCACAGATACGCAGTATTTT. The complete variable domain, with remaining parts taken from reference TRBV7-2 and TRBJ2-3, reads GAGVSQSPSNKVTEKGKDVELRCDPISGHTALYWYRQSLGQGLEFLIYFQGNSAPDKSGLPSDRFSAERTGGSVSTLTIQRTQQEDSAVYLCASSLAGQSTDTQYFGPGTRLTVL.

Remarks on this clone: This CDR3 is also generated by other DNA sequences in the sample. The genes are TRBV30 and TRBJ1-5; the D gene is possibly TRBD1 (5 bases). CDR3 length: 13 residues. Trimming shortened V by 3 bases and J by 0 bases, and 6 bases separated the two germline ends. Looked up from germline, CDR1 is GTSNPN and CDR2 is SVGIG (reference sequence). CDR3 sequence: CAWRGDSNQPQHF. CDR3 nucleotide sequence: TGTGCCTGGAGAGGGGATAGCAATCAGCCCCAGCATTTT.

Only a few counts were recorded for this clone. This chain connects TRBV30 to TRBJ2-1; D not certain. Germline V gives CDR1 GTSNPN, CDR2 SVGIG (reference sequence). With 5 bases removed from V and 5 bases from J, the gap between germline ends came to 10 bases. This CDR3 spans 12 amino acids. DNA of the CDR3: TGTGCCTGGCATTACACCAACAATGAGCAGTTCTTC. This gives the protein CAWHYTNNEQFF.

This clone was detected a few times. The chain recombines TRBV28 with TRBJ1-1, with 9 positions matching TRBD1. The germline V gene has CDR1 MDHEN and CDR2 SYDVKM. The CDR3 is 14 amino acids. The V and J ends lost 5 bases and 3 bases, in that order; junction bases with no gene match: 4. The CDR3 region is CASSLGTGYTEAFF. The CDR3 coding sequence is TGTGCCAGCAGTCTCGGGACAGGGTACACTGAAGCTTTCTTT.

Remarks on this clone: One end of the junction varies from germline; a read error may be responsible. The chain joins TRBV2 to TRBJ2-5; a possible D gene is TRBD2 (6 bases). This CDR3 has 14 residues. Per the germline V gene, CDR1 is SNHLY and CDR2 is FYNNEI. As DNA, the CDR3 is TGTGCCAGCAGGGAAGGGGAGGCTCAAGAGACCCAGTACTTC. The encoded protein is CASREGEAQETQYF.

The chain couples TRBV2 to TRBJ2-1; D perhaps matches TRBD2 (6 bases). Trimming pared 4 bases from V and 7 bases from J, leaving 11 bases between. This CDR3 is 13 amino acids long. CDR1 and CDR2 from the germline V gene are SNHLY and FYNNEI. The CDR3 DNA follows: TGTGCCAGCAGTGGGGGGACTTTAAATGAGCAGTTCTTC. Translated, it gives CASSGGTLNEQFF. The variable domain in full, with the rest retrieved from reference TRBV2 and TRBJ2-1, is EPEVTQTPSHQVTQMGQEVILRCVPISNHLYFYWYRQILGQKVEFLVSFYNNEISEKSEIFDDQFSVERPDGSNFTLKIRSTKLEDSAMYFCASSGGTLNEQFFGPGTRLTVL.

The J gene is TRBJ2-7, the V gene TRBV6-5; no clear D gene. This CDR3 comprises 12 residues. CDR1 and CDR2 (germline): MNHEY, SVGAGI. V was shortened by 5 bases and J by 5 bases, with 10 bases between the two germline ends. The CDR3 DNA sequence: TGTGCCAGCAGTCAGAATCTTAACGAGCAGTACTTC. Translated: CASSQNLNEQYF.

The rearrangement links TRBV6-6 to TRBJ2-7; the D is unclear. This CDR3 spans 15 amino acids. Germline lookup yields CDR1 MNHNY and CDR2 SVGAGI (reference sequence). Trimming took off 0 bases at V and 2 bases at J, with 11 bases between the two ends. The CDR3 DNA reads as TGTGCCAGCAGTTACTCGACCGCTAGAACCTACGAGCAGTACTTC. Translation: CASSYSTARTYEQYF.

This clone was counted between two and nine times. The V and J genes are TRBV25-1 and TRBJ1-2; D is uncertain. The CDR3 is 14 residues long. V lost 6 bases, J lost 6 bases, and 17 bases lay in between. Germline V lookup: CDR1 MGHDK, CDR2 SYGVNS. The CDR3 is CASSGERDSDGYTF. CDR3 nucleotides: TGTGCCAGCAGCGGGGAGAGAGATTCGGATGGCTACACCTTC.

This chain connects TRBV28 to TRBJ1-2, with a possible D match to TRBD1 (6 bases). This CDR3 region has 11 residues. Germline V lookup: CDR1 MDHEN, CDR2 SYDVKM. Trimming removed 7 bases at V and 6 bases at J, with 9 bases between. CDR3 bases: TGTGCCAGCACCTACAGGGATGGCTACACCTTC. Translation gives CASTYRDGYTF.

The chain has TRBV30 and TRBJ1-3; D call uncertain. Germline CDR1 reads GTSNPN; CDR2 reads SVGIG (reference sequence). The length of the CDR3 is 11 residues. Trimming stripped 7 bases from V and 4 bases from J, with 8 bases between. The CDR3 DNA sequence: TGTGCCTTGATACCCGGAAACACCATATATTTT. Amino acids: CALIPGNTIYF.

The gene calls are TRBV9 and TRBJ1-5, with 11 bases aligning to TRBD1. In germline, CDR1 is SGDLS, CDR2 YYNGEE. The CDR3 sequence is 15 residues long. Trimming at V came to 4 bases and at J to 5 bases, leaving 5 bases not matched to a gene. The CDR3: CASSQEGQGDQPQHF. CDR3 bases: TGTGCCAGCAGCCAAGAGGGACAGGGGGATCAGCCCCAGCATTTT.

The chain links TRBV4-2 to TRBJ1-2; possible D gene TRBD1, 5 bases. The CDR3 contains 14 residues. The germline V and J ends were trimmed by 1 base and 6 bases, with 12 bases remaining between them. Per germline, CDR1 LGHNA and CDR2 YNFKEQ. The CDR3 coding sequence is TGTGCCAGCAGCCAAGGGGGGACCTCGGATGGCTACACCTTC. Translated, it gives CASSQGGTSDGYTF.